The 27 T cell receptor beta chains presented below share a single source sample, sequenced in a study of T cell responses to AZD1222 COVID-19 vaccine. The repertoire was sequenced with immunoSEQ multiplex PCR; TCRdb's copy has only in-frame clones and lacks some. Found here are about 110,000 clones, about 89% of them singletons; the top ten hold about 4.6%. The specimen was peripheral blood, collected 28 days after the second AZD1222 dose. Every receptor here comes from an adult who received the AZD1222 COVID-19 vaccine.

The chain has TRBV9 and TRBJ2-3; possible D gene TRBD2, 5 bases. CDR1 SGDLS and CDR2 YYNGEE come from the germline V gene. The CDR3 is 14 amino acids. Trimming took 0 bases from V and 1 from J, leaving 6 bases between them. The CDR3 DNA is TGTGCCAGCAGCGTAGTGGGAGGCACAGATACGCAGTATTTT. This codes for CASSVVGGTDTQYF.

The chain uses TRBV30 and TRBJ1-1; D gene ambiguous. This CDR3 has 11 residues. The germline V and J ends were trimmed by 0 bases and 4 bases, with 3 bases remaining between them. Germline V CDR1 and CDR2: GTSNPN, SVGIG (reference sequence). The CDR3 nucleotides are TGTGCCTGGAGTGTTGGCACTGAAGCTTTCTTT. Its translation: CAWSVGTEAFF.

This sequence joins TRBV3-1 (or the pseudogene TRBV3-2) and TRBJ2-2; D is possibly TRBD1 or TRBD2 (5 bases each). The CDR3 is 12 residues long. V was shortened by 4 bases and J by 7 bases, with 7 bases between the two germline ends. Germline loops: CDR1 LGHDT, CDR2 YNNKEL (reference sequence). The CDR3 nucleotides are TGTGCCAGCAGCCTTGGGGGCGGGGAGCTGTTTTTT. As protein: CASSLGGGELFF.

This clone was detected a few times. This chain links TRBV6-5 with TRBJ1-1; tentative D call: TRBD1 (6 bases). Germline V gene sequence: CDR1 MNHEY, CDR2 SVGAGI. The CDR3 contains 13 residues. Trimming left V 6 bases short and J 3 bases short, with 11 bases between. The CDR3 sequence: CASRDRAYTEAFF. The CDR3 DNA reads TGTGCCAGCAGGGACAGAGCTTACACTGAAGCTTTCTTT.

This rearrangement joins TRBV4-1 to TRBJ1-2, with 7 bases that match TRBD1. The germline V gene has CDR1 MGHRA and CDR2 YSYEKL. The CDR3 length is 14 residues. The V segment lost 0 bases and the J segment 4 bases; nucleotides outside the gene matches: 2. In nucleotides, the CDR3 is TGCGCCAGCAGCCAAGACGGGACAGTCTATGGCTACACCTTC. Translation gives CASSQDGTVYGYTF.

J is TRBJ1-2 and V is TRBV4-3; D possibly corresponds to TRBD1 (6 bases). Germline values: CDR1 LGHNA, CDR2 YSLEER. V lost 0 bases and J 7 bases, leaving 12 bases between the germline ends. The CDR3 contains 14 residues. CDR3 region: CASSQEEGGGGYTF. CDR3 coding DNA: TGCGCCAGCAGCCAAGAGGAGGGGGGCGGTGGCTACACCTTC.

This chain connects TRBV21-1 to TRBJ2-3; TRBD2, the table's D call, was not compared with the DNA. TRBV21-1 is designated a pseudogene. The CDR3 is 17 residues long. The CDR3: CASSKGGLAGDTDTQYF. CDR3 DNA: TGTGCCAGCAGCAAAGGCGGACTAGCGGGGGACACAGATACGCAGTATTTT.

On this clone itself: The sample has other DNA sequences that encode this CDR3 too. The chain carries TRBV5-1 and TRBJ2-5; 7 bases are a match to TRBD1. The CDR3 is made up of 15 amino acids. CDR1 is SGHRS, CDR2 YFSETQ, per germline. The ends lost 0 bases at V and 2 bases at J; junction bases unmatched: 4. The CDR3 sequence is CASSLGRTGQETQYF. The CDR3 DNA reads TGCGCCAGCAGCTTGGGTAGGACAGGTCAAGAGACCCAGTACTTC.

CDR3 sequence (DNA): TGCAGTGCTAGTGGTCGACAGGGGGCGCGGACTGAAGCTTTCTTT. It is translated as CSASGRQGARTEAFF. The chain is built from TRBV20-1 and TRBJ1-1; 10 nucleotides line up with TRBD1. The ends lost 3 bases at V and 5 bases at J; junction bases unmatched: 9. The CDR3 is made up of 15 amino acids. The germline CDR1 and CDR2 sequences are DFQATT and SNEGSKA (reference sequence).

The J gene is TRBJ1-6, the V gene TRBV11-2, with D hard to call. The V end was cut by 4 bases, the J end by 9 bases, with 10 bases between. The germline CDR1 and CDR2 sequences are SGHAT and FQNNGV. The CDR3 runs 13 residues. The CDR3 DNA is TGTGCCAGCAGCTCCGGAATCGGTTCACCCCTCCACTTT. Translated, it gives CASSSGIGSPLHF.

This sequence joins TRBV30 and TRBJ2-5, with 14 bases identical to TRBD2. The CDR3 consists of 14 residues. With 5 bases clipped from V and 5 bases from J, the junction kept 4 bases outside the gene matches. In germline, CDR1 is GTSNPN, CDR2 SVGIG (reference sequence). The CDR3, as DNA: TGTGCCTGGGGGACTAGCGGGGGAGGGGAGACCCAGTACTTC. Residues: CAWGTSGGGETQYF.

The gene calls are TRBV9 and TRBJ1-4; the match to TRBD1 covers 8 bases. The length of the CDR3 is 14 residues. Germline loops: CDR1 SGDLS, CDR2 YYNGEE. The V segment lost 1 base and the J segment 5 bases; nucleotides outside the gene matches: 1. CDR3 in amino acids: CASSVQGANEKLFF. The CDR3 DNA reads as TGTGCCAGCAGCGTACAGGGGGCGAATGAAAAACTGTTTTTT. The entire variable domain, with the rest obtained from reference TRBV9 and TRBJ1-4, is as follows: DSGVTQTPKHLITATGQRVTLRCSPRSGDLSVYWYQQSLDQGLQFLIQYYNGEERAKGNILERFSAQQFPDLHSELNLSSLELGDSALYFCASSVQGANEKLFFGSGTQLSVL.

This chain connects TRBV4-3 to TRBJ1-1; TRBD1 might be the D (6 bases). The CDR3 has 15 amino acids. Trimming cost V 1 base and J 5 bases, with 14 bases left between them. CDR1 is LGHNA and CDR2 is YSLEER in the germline V gene. CDR3 coding DNA: TGCGCCAGCAGCCAAGTCTTTCTAGGGGGAACTGAAGCTTTCTTT. Its translation: CASSQVFLGGTEAFF.

The rearrangement joins TRBV4-3 to TRBJ2-3; 9 nucleotides line up with TRBD2. Germline lookup yields CDR1 LGHNA and CDR2 YSLEER. V trimming: 0 bases; J trimming: 4 bases; junction bases outside the gene matches: 11. This CDR3 contains 18 residues. DNA for the CDR3: TGCGCCAGCAGCCAAGACTGGGGCGGGGGGGCGATCGCAGATACGCAGTATTTT. It translates to CASSQDWGGGAIADTQYF.

V is TRBV4-1 and J is TRBJ2-7; 9 nucleotides agree with TRBD2. Trimming removed 3 bases from V and 9 bases from J; junction bases left unmatched: 9. The germline gives CDR1 MGHRA, CDR2 YSYEKL. The CDR3 runs 14 residues. The CDR3 DNA reads as TGCGCCAGCAGCCAGTCCCTAGCGGGGAATGCGCAGTACTTC. This gives the protein CASSQSLAGNAQYF.

The chain uses TRBV14 and TRBJ2-1, with 8 bases identical to TRBD1. J gave up 8 bases and V 0 bases, and 12 bases lay outside the gene matches. Germline assignment: CDR1 SGHDN and CDR2 FVKESK. CDR3 length equals 17 residues. In DNA form, the CDR3 reads TGTGCCAGCAGCCAAGACAGGGGGCGAGTGGGTCGGGATGAGCAGTTCTTC. Amino acid sequence: CASSQDRGRVGRDEQFF.

The rearrangement links TRBV13 to TRBJ1-3; no clear D. CDR3 length equals 13 residues. Germline V gives CDR1 PRHDT, CDR2 FYEKMQ (reference sequence). Trimming took off 0 bases at V and 4 bases at J, with 4 bases between the two ends. DNA of the CDR3: TGTGCCAGCAGCTTAGGCAAGGGAAACACCATATATTTT. Translating gives CASSLGKGNTIYF.

This chain connects TRBV18 to TRBJ2-2; 10 bases are shared with TRBD2. The junction had 12 bases not matched to a gene; V was cut back by 3 bases and J by 5 bases. The CDR3 is 18 residues long. Germline V lookup: CDR1 KGHSH, CDR2 LQKENI. This CDR3 reads CASSPQASGLADTGELFF. In nucleotides, the CDR3 is TGTGCCAGCTCACCCCAAGCGTCCGGACTAGCGGATACCGGGGAGCTGTTTTTT.

This chain links TRBV28 with TRBJ2-7; TRBD1 agrees at 8 bases. V lost 5 bases, J lost 5 bases, and 5 bases stayed unmatched. CDR3 size: 13 residues. In germline, CDR1 is MDHEN, CDR2 SYDVKM. The CDR3 spells CASSPRTGNEQYF. CDR3 sequence (DNA): TGTGCCAGCAGTCCACGGACAGGGAACGAGCAGTACTTC.

This clone occurred a few times. This sequence joins TRBV7-9 and TRBJ1-5; TRBD1 matches at 7 bases. CDR3 length equals 14 residues. Trimming removed 5 bases from V and 3 bases from J; junction bases left unmatched: 4. Germline CDR1 is SEHNR and CDR2 is FQNEAQ (reference sequence). The CDR3 coding sequence is TGTGCCAGCAGCGCAGGGGGTCCCAATCAGCCCCAGCATTTT. This encodes CASSAGGPNQPQHF.

The V and J genes are TRBV28 and TRBJ1-2; D is unclear. Germline V gene sequence: CDR1 MDHEN, CDR2 SYDVKM. V was trimmed by 5 bases and J by 4 bases, leaving 14 bases between them. This CDR3 contains 14 residues. CDR3 in DNA: TGTGCCAGCAGTCGGACTCCCAGCAGCTATGGCTACACCTTC. It codes for CASSRTPSSYGYTF.

The chain recombines TRBV12-5 with TRBJ1-1, with D possibly matching TRBD1 (5 bases). V was cut by 6 bases and J by 2 bases, with 10 bases left in between. CDR3 size: 13 residues. Germline CDR1 LGHNT, CDR2 FRNRAP. The chain's CDR3 is CASGGTRNTEAFF. CDR3 in DNA: TGTGCTAGTGGGGGGACTCGTAACACTGAAGCTTTCTTT.

This clone has only one observation. The chain combines TRBV30 with TRBJ1-1, with D unclear. The CDR3 sequence is 11 residues long. Trimming removed 4 bases at V and 6 bases at J, with 9 bases between. CDR1 GTSNPN and CDR2 SVGIG come from the germline V gene (reference sequence). CDR3 sequence reads: CAWIRVAEAFF. In nucleotides, the CDR3 is TGTGCCTGGATTCGGGTGGCTGAAGCTTTCTTT.

The chain combines TRBV6-5 with TRBJ1-5; tentatively, D is TRBD1 (5 bases). Trimming removed 8 bases from V and 0 bases from J, with 11 bases in between. CDR1 and CDR2 (germline): MNHEY, SVGAGI. The CDR3 totals 14 residues. This CDR3 is CASRDGLSNQPQHF. The DNA for the CDR3 is TGTGCCAGCCGGGACGGACTTAGCAATCAGCCCCAGCATTTT.

This clone has more than one count but fewer than ten. V usage is TRBV7-9 and J usage is TRBJ2-2; D remains unclear. The germline gives CDR1 SEHNR, CDR2 FQNEAQ (reference sequence). Deletions cut 6 bases from V and 1 base from J, with 9 bases between. The CDR3 sequence is 14 residues long. The CDR3 DNA reads as TGTGCCAGCAGAGGCGGCCGGAACACCGGGGAGCTGTTTTTT. Its protein is CASRGGRNTGELFF.

The chain has TRBV19 and TRBJ1-6, with 9 bases identical to TRBD1. The CDR3 is 13 residues long. Germline loops: CDR1 LNHDA, CDR2 SQIVND (reference sequence). V was pared by 8 bases and J by 10 bases, with 6 bases of the junction left unmatched. The chain's CDR3 is CASRTGVGSPLHF. The DNA of the CDR3 is TGTGCCAGTCGGACAGGGGTCGGATCACCCCTCCACTTT.

V and J are TRBV7-8 and TRBJ2-7; 9 bases are shared with TRBD2. The CDR3 is 16 residues long. Trimming at V came to 1 base and at J to 1 base, leaving 5 bases not matched to a gene. Germline loops: CDR1 SGHVS, CDR2 FQNEAQ. CDR3 DNA sequence: TGTGCCAGCAGCTTAGAAGGACTAGCGAATTCCTACGAGCAGTACTTC. Translating gives CASSLEGLANSYEQYF. Complete variable domain (other parts from reference TRBV7-8 and TRBJ2-7): GAGVSQSPRYKVAKRGQDVALRCDPISGHVSLFWYQQALGQGPEFLTYFQNEAQLDKSGLPSDRFFAERPEGSVSTLKIQRTQQEDSAVYLCASSLEGLANSYEQYFGPGTRLTVT.